The 9 T cell receptor beta chains listed next were all sequenced from one sample in a study of CD8 T cells in ankylosing spondylitis (dated by TCRdb to the late 2010s). Results the study describes overall, beyond this receptor: A TCR beta motif made up of several highly homologous amino acid variants appeared to be characteristic of blood from ankylosing spondylitis patients.

No antigens are known for them. Receptors were amplified or captured by 5' RACE. Instrument used: Illumina HiSeq 2500. Starting from the raw public reads, TCRdb applied fastp trimming at Q25, assembled clones with MiXCR and retained in-frame beta chains. Rows matching on CDR3 protein sequence are summarized as one entry with the most common DNA and genes. A total of roughly 300,000 distinct CDR3 sequences appear in this sample, 8% of them only once. The top ten constitute 13% to 15% of the sample. Sample: blood, either unsorted or a sorted T cell fraction (not recorded which). All receptors derive from a male donor with ankylosing spondylitis.

This clonotype was counted ten times or more. The CDR3 sequence: CASSQGARTDTGELFF. In DNA, the CDR3 is TGCGCCAGCAGCCAAGGGGCCCGGACAGACACCGGGGAGCTGTTTTTT. The chain combines TRBV4-1 with TRBJ2-2; D is possibly TRBD1 (6 bases). The CDR3 runs 16 residues. Per the germline V gene, CDR1 is MGHRA and CDR2 is YSYEKL. V dropped 1 base and J dropped 3 bases, with 12 bases sitting between them.

There are a few counts of this clonotype. The rearrangement joins TRBV5-1 to TRBJ2-1; 7 nucleotides line up with TRBD2. This CDR3 has 17 amino acids. V lost 4 bases to trimming and J lost 0 bases; unmatched junction nucleotides: 10. The germline gives CDR1 SGHRS, CDR2 YFSETQ. The DNA for the CDR3 is TGCGCCAGCAGCCCGGGTTTTCTAGCGGACTCCTACAATGAGCAGTTCTTC. It specifies CASSPGFLADSYNEQFF.

This clonotype was seen at least ten times. The chain uses TRBV7-2 and TRBJ2-1, with a tentative D call TRBD2 (7 bases). The CDR3 contains 15 residues. Germline assignment: CDR1 SGHTA and CDR2 FQGNSA. The V end lost 5 bases, the J end lost 6 bases, and 17 bases lay between the germline ends. The CDR3 coding sequence is TGTGCCAGCAGCCCCCCGGGGAGGGGGTTCAATGAGCAGTTCTTC. It is translated as CASSPPGRGFNEQFF.

The chain employs TRBV2 and TRBJ1-1; tentatively, D is TRBD1 (6 bases). This CDR3 has 11 amino acids. Germline CDR1 reads SNHLY; CDR2 reads FYNNEI. Trimming removed 9 bases from V and 4 bases from J, with 9 bases in between. The CDR3 DNA reads as TGTGCCAGTAACAGGGTCACTGAAGCTTTCTTT. This codes for CASNRVTEAFF. Supplemented by reference TRBV2 and TRBJ1-1, the full variable domain reads EPEVTQTPSHQVTQMGQEVILRCVPISNHLYFYWYRQILGQKVEFLVSFYNNEISEKSEIFDDQFSVERPDGSNFTLKIRSTKLEDSAMYFCASNRVTEAFFGQGTRLTVV.

CDR3 sequence reads: CASSLATDARVDTQYF. The CDR3 nucleotides read TGCGCCAGCAGCTTGGCCACCGATGCGCGGGTAGATACGCAGTATTTT. The chain is built from TRBV5-1 and TRBJ2-3; perhaps TRBD2 as D (5 bases). The CDR3 is 16 residues long. Germline-derived CDR1 and CDR2 are SGHRS and YFSETQ. Trimming removed 0 bases from V and 5 bases from J, with 16 bases in between.

The V gene is TRBV28, the J gene TRBJ2-1, with 13 bases matching TRBD2. CDR1 is MDHEN, CDR2 SYDVKM, per germline. The CDR3 is 16 residues long. With V trimmed by 5 bases and J by 7 bases, 8 bases remained unmatched. The CDR3 DNA is TGTGCCAGCAGTAGGACTAGCGGGAGCAGGGGGAATGAGCAGTTCTTC. Protein product: CASSRTSGSRGNEQFF.

V gene TRBV5-4 combines with J gene TRBJ2-1; 11 nucleotides agree with TRBD2. The V gene end was trimmed by 0 bases and the J gene end by 7 bases; junction bases not matched to a gene: 6. Germline V gives CDR1 SGHNT, CDR2 YYREEE (reference sequence). The CDR3 length is 16 residues. CDR3 sequence reads: CASSLATSGKRNEQFF. CDR3 coding DNA: TGTGCCAGCAGCTTGGCGACTAGCGGGAAGAGGAATGAGCAGTTCTTC.

The rearrangement joins TRBV11-2 to TRBJ2-1; no reliable D call. There are 15 residues in the CDR3. V dropped 5 bases and J dropped 5 bases, with 16 bases sitting between them. Germline lookup yields CDR1 SGHAT and CDR2 FQNNGV. CDR3 amino acids: CASSRAYNLDNEQFF. The CDR3 nucleotides are TGTGCCAGCAGCCGTGCCTATAATCTTGACAATGAGCAGTTCTTC.

This chain joins TRBV18 and TRBJ2-5; 11 bases are a match to TRBD2. The V gene's germline CDR1 is KGHSH and CDR2 LQKENI. With V trimmed by 5 bases and J by 2 bases, 7 bases remained unmatched. The CDR3 is 16 amino acids. CDR3 nucleotide sequence: TGTGCCAGCTCATTGCCGGGACTAGCGGTACAAGAGACCCAGTACTTC. Amino acid sequence: CASSLPGLAVQETQYF.